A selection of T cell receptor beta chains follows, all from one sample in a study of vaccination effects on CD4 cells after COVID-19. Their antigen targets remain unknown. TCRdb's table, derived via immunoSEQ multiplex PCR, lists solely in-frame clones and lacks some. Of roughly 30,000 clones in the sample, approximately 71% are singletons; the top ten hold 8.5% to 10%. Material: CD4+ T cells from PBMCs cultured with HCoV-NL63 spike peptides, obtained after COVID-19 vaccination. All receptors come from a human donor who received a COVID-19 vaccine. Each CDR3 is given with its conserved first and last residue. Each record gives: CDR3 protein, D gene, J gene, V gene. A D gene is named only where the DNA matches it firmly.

CDR3aa: CASSLVWEGNYEQYF
d_gene: TRBD2
j_gene: TRBJ2-7
v_gene: TRBV7-9

CDR3aa: CATSVQNEQFF
d_gene: NA
j_gene: TRBJ2-1
v_gene: TRBV24-1

CDR3aa: CASSLGGTDTQYF
d_gene: NA
j_gene: TRBJ2-3
v_gene: TRBV5-6

CDR3aa: CASGLLRDTQYF
d_gene: NA
j_gene: TRBJ2-3
v_gene: TRBV7-2

CDR3aa: CASSSLTGLLQYF
d_gene: NA
j_gene: TRBJ2-7
v_gene: TRBV11-2

CDR3aa: CASSESGLAETQYF
d_gene: NA
j_gene: TRBJ2-3
v_gene: TRBV10-1

CDR3aa: CASSETTTGGILGSGNTIYF
d_gene: NA
j_gene: TRBJ1-3
v_gene: TRBV6-1

CDR3aa: CASTLQARTEAFF
d_gene: NA
j_gene: TRBJ1-1
v_gene: TRBV12-3/TRBV12-4

CDR3aa: CASSVATGGLYNEQFF
d_gene: NA
j_gene: TRBJ2-1
v_gene: TRBV9

CDR3aa: CASSSLVNQPQHF
d_gene: NA
j_gene: TRBJ1-5
v_gene: TRBV7-9

CDR3aa: CASSLGLETQYF
d_gene: NA
j_gene: TRBJ2-5
v_gene: TRBV12-3/TRBV12-4

CDR3aa: CASSLGQNSYNKQFF
d_gene: NA
j_gene: TRBJ2-1
v_gene: TRBV5-1

CDR3aa: CASSLPTGRNEKLFF
d_gene: TRBD1
j_gene: TRBJ1-4
v_gene: TRBV7-9

CDR3aa: CASSQSALANYGYTF
d_gene: NA
j_gene: TRBJ1-2
v_gene: TRBV18

CDR3aa: CATSSGGAHNEQFF
d_gene: TRBD2
j_gene: TRBJ2-1
v_gene: TRBV15

CDR3aa: CASRWTGGEQYF
d_gene: TRBD1
j_gene: TRBJ2-7
v_gene: TRBV6-5

CDR3aa: CASSQSFGSASSTDTQYF
d_gene: NA
j_gene: TRBJ2-3
v_gene: TRBV23-1

CDR3aa: CASSKTGLFSTGELFF
d_gene: NA
j_gene: TRBJ2-2
v_gene: TRBV19

CDR3aa: CAILRAANTGELFF
d_gene: NA
j_gene: TRBJ2-2
v_gene: TRBV6-5

CDR3aa: CATTSLAGNTIYF
d_gene: NA
j_gene: TRBJ1-3
v_gene: TRBV12-3/TRBV12-4

CDR3aa: CAINQDRNYGYTF
d_gene: NA
j_gene: TRBJ1-2
v_gene: TRBV10-3

CDR3aa: CASSQEGGYYGYTF
d_gene: TRBD1
j_gene: TRBJ1-2
v_gene: TRBV3-1/TRBV3-2

CDR3aa: CASSFQAGQAYEQYF
d_gene: NA
j_gene: TRBJ2-7
v_gene: TRBV27

CDR3aa: CASSLAGQGAYNEQFF
d_gene: TRBD1
j_gene: TRBJ2-1
v_gene: TRBV7-7

CDR3aa: CASSLVGAGAEQFF
d_gene: NA
j_gene: TRBJ2-1
v_gene: TRBV7-2

CDR3aa: CASSQDGVRRSYGYTF
d_gene: NA
j_gene: TRBJ1-2
v_gene: TRBV14